This T cell receptor (beta chain) was profiled in a study of blood T cell repertoires in COVID-19. Study as a whole: COVID-19 samples collected from the United States, Italy and Spain covered acute and convalescent phases. T cells, B-cell-depleted T cells, or PBMCs supplied cDNA or gDNA.

Germline CDR1 and CDR2: LGHDT and YNNKEL (reference sequence). The CDR3 is made up of 13 amino acids. V was cut by 7 bases and J by 7 bases, with 13 bases left in between. Assay: immunoSEQ multiplex PCR; the TCRdb copy retains only in-frame clones and omits some. Of around 80,000 clones in the sample, approximately 84% were seen once. Seattle patient enrollment occurred during active infection, with longitudinal follow-up thereafter. The sample holds a few counts of this clone. V is TRBV3-1 (or the pseudogene TRBV3-2) and J is TRBJ2-2; D ambiguous. The receptor comes from a man aged 50 to 60 with COVID-19, enrolled during active disease. Input material: peripheral blood. The CDR3 region is CASTSSASGELFF. CDR3 sequence (DNA): TGTGCCAGCACGTCCAGCGCGAGCGGGGAGCTGTTTTTT.